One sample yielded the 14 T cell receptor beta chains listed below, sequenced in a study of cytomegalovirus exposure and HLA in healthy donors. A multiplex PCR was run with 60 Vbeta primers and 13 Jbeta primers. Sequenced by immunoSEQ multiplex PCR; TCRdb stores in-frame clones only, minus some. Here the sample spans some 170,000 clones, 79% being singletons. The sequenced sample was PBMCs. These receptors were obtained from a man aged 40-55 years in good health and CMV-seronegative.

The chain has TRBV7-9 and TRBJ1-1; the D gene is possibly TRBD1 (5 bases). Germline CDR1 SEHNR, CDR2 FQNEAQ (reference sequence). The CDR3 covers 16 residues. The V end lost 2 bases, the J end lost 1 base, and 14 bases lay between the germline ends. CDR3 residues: CASSLLRQTSNTEAFF. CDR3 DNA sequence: TGTGCCAGCAGCTTACTCCGACAGACGTCGAACACTGAAGCTTTCTTT.

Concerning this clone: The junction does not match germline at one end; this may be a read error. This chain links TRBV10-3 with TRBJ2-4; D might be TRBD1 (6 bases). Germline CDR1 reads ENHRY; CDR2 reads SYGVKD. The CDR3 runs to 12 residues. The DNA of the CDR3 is TGTGCCATCAGTACAGGGCGAAACAGTCAGTACTTC. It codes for CAISTGRNSQYF.

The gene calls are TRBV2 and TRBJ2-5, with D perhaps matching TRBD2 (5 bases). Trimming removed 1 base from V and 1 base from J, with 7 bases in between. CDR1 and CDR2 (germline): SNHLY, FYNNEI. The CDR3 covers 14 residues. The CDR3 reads CASSEVGVQETQYF. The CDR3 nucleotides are TGTGCCAGCAGTGAAGTCGGGGTCCAAGAGACCCAGTACTTC.

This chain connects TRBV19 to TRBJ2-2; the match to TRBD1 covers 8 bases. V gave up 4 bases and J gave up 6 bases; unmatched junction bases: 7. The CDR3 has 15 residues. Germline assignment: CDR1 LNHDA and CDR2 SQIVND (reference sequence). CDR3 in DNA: TGTGCCAGTAGTACCAGGGGGCAAGGGGCCGGGGAGCTGTTTTTT. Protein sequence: CASSTRGQGAGELFF.

Here the CDR3 DNA reads TGTGCCAGCAGCTTAGCGGGAGCTAGCGTCCATGAGCAGTTCTTC. It is translated as CASSLAGASVHEQFF. The genes are TRBV7-2 and TRBJ2-1; a weak D match, TRBD2 (6 bases). This CDR3 comprises 15 residues. Germline assignment: CDR1 SGHTA and CDR2 FQGNSA. Trimming removed 0 bases at V and 8 bases at J, with 14 bases between.

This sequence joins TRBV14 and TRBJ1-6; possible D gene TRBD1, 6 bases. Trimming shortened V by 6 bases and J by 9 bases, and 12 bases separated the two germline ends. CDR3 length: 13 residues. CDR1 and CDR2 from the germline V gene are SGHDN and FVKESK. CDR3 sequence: CASRFQGFSPLHF. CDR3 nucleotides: TGTGCCAGCAGGTTTCAGGGGTTTTCACCCCTCCACTTT.

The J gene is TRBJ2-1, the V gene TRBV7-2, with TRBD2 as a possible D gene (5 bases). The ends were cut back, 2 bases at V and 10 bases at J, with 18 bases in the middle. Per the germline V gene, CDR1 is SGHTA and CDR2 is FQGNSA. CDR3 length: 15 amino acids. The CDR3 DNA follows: TGTGCCAGCAGCTTACAAAGCGGACGGGGAGTGGAGCAGTTCTTC. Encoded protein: CASSLQSGRGVEQFF.

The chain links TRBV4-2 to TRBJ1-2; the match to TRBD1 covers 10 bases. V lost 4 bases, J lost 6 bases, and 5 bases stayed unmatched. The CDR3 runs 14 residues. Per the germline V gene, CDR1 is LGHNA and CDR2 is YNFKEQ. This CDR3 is CASSPGQGHDGYTF. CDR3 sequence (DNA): TGTGCCAGCAGCCCGGGACAGGGGCATGATGGCTACACCTTC.

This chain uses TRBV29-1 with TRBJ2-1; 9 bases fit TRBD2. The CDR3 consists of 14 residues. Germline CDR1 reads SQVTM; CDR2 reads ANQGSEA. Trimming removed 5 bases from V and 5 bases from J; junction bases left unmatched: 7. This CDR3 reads CSVRRLAADNEQFF. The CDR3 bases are TGCAGCGTTCGTCGACTAGCGGCCGACAATGAGCAGTTCTTC.

For the CDR3, the DNA is TGTGCCAGCAGTGCGAGGGCGGGGGAGCTGTTTTTT. Encoded protein: CASSARAGELFF. The chain combines TRBV2 with TRBJ2-2, with a possible D match to TRBD2 (5 bases). The CDR3 is 12 residues long. Looked up from germline, CDR1 is SNHLY and CDR2 is FYNNEI. The V end was cut by 4 bases, the J end by 8 bases, with 8 bases between.

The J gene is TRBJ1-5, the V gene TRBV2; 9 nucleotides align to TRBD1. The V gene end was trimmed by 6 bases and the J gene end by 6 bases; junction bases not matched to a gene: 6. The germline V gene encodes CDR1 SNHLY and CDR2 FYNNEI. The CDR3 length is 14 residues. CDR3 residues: CASSFDRGTQPQHF. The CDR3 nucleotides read TGTGCCAGCAGCTTCGACAGGGGGACTCAGCCCCAGCATTTT.

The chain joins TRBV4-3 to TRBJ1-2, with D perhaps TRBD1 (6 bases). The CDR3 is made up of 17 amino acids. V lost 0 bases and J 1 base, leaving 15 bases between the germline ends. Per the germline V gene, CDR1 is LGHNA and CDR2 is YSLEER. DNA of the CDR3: TGCGCCAGCAGCCAAGACCTCAACAAACAGGGTAACTATGGCTACACCTTC. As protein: CASSQDLNKQGNYGYTF.

CDR3 protein: CASSPYSSSGANVLTF. For the CDR3, the DNA is TGTGCCAGCTCACCGTACAGTTCGTCTGGGGCCAACGTCCTGACTTTC. This chain links TRBV18 with TRBJ2-6; D gene unclear. The length of the CDR3 is 16 residues. In germline, CDR1 is KGHSH, CDR2 LQKENI. Trimming took off 3 bases at V and 1 base at J, with 10 bases between the two ends.

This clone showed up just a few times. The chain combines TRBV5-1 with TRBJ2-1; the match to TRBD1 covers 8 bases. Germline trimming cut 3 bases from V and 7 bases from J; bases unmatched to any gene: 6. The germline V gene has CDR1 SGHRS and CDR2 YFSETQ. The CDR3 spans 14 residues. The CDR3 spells CASSSVDRGNEQFF. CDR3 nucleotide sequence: TGCGCCAGCAGCTCTGTAGACAGGGGAAATGAGCAGTTCTTC.